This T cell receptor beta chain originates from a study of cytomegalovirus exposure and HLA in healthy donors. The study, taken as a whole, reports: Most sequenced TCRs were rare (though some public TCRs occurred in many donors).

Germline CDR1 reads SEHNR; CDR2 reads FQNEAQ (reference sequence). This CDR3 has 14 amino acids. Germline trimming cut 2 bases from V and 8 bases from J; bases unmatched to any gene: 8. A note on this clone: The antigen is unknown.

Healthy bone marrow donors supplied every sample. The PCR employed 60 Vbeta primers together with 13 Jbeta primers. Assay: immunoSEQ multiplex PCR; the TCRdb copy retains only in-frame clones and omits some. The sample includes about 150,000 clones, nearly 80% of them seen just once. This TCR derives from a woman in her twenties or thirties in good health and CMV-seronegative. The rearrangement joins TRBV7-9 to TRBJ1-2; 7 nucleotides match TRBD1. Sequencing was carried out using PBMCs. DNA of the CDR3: TGTGCCAGCAGCTTATTGGAGGGGGCGGGAGGCTACACCTTC. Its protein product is CASSLLEGAGGYTF.